The present T cell receptor (beta chain) was sequenced within a study of cytomegalovirus exposure and HLA in healthy donors. CDR3 length equals 15 residues. V lost 7 bases and J lost 5; bases outside the gene matches: 6. Per the germline V gene, CDR1 is SGHTA and CDR2 is FQGNSA. The PCR made use of 60 Vbeta and 13 Jbeta primers. Measured with immunoSEQ multiplex PCR; TCRdb has only the in-frame clones, and not every one. Counted here are 100,000 to 120,000 clones, around 77% occurring once; the ten biggest clones make up approximately 5%. This chain joins TRBV7-2 and TRBJ2-2; 11 bases are a match to TRBD1. The receptor's source is a woman younger than 45 in good health and CMV-seropositive. The material sequenced was PBMCs. Here the CDR3 reads CASTPDRGRTGELFF. The CDR3 nucleotides read TGTGCCAGCACCCCGGACAGGGGGCGTACCGGGGAGCTGTTTTTT.